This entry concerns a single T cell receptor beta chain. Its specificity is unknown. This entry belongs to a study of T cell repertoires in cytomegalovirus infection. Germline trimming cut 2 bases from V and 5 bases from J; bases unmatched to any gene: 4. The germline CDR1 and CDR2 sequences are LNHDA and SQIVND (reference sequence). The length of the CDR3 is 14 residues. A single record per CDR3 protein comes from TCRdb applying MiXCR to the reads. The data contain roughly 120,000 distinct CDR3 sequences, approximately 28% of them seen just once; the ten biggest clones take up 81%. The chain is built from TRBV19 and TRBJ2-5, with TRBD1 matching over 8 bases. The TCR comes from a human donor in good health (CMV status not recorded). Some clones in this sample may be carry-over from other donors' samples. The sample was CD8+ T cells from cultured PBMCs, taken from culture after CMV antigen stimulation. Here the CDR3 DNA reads TGTGCCAGTAGTATACAGGGGGCGGGGGAGACCCAGTACTTC. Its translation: CASSIQGAGETQYF.